The entry below gives a single T cell receptor beta chain sequence along with its context. Its matching antigen is unknown. This CDR3 has 16 residues. CDR1 is MNHNS, CDR2 SASEGT, per germline. Trimming shortened V by 3 bases and J by 0 bases, and 13 bases separated the two germline ends. Data came from immunoSEQ multiplex PCR; TCRdb stores just in-frame clones and leaves some out. The profile shows tens of thousands of clones, 86% of them singletons. The data were taken from a study of OX40 agonist ivuxolimab in advanced cancers. Study observations and caveats: In the 0.1 to 3.0 mg/kg range, CD4+ and CD8+ blood T cells had expanded clonally by week 6. Compared with others, partial responders at 0.1-3.0 mg/kg displayed clonal expansion among the lowest.

The chain employs TRBV6-1 and TRBJ2-3; D may be TRBD1 or TRBD2 (5 bases each). The source is an adult with an advanced solid tumor such as melanoma, head and neck, liver or kidney cancer. Sequencing used CD4+ or CD8+ T cells sorted from blood, obtained in a trial of the OX40 agonist ivuxolimab. The CDR3 reads CASSDRGPDSTDTQYF. CDR3 bases: TGTGCCAGCAGTGACCGGGGCCCTGACAGCACAGATACGCAGTATTTT.